The clone carrying this T cell receptor (beta chain) appeared many times. Antigen unknown. This specimen belongs to a study of T cells in Graves' hyperthyroidism and ophthalmopathy. General study points: Ophthalmopathy prediction by the model preceded onset by a median about 6 months.

Germline V CDR1 and CDR2: SGDLS, YYNGEE. The CDR3 is made up of 15 amino acids. The V end was cut by 0 bases, the J end by 2 bases, with 12 bases between. TCR beta CDR3 regions were amplified from RNA transcripts. First-round RT-PCR of the TCR CDR3 relied on the HTBI primer set. Each CDR3 protein gets one entry after TCRdb re-called the multiplex PCR reads with MiXCR. Here the sample spans about 570,000 distinct CDR3 sequences, about 45% being singletons. Clinical symptoms, serum thyroxine and TRAb, thyroid ultrasound and orbital computed tomography were used for the diagnoses. Sample: peripheral blood or thyroid tissue (not recorded which). V is TRBV9 and J is TRBJ2-7; D tentatively reads TRBD1 or TRBD2 (6 bases each). This clonotype was sampled from an adult woman with Graves' disease, either hyperthyroidism or ophthalmopathy (not recorded which). The CDR3 is CASSVDGGPTYEQYF. The CDR3 DNA is TGTGCCAGCAGCGTAGATGGGGGGCCAACCTACGAGCAGTACTTC.